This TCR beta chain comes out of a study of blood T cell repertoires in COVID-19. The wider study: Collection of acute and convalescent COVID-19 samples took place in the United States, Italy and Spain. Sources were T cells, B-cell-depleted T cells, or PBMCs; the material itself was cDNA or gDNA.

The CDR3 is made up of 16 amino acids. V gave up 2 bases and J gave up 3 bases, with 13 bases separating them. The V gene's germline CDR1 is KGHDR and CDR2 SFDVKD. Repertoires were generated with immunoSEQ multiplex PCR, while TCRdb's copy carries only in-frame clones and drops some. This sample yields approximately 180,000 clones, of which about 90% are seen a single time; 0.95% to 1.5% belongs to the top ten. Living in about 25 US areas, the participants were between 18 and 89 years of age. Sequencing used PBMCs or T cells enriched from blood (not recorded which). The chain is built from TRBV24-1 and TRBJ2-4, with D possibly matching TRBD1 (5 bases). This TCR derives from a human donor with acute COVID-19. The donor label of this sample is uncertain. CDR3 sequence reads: CATSDSQGNGKNIQYF. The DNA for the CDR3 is TGTGCCACCAGTGATTCGCAGGGAAATGGCAAAAACATTCAGTACTTC.